A single sample gave rise to the 12 T cell receptor beta chains below, sequenced in a study of blood T cell repertoires in COVID-19. TCRdb's table, derived via immunoSEQ multiplex PCR, lists solely in-frame clones and lacks some. This table has approximately 150,000 clones, around 87% appearing once. Sequences were obtained from peripheral blood. These receptors came from an elderly woman with COVID-19, enrolled during active disease.

V gene TRBV6-4 combines with J gene TRBJ2-1; 10 nucleotides match TRBD2. With 4 bases clipped from V and 0 bases from J, the junction kept 6 bases outside the gene matches. The CDR3 is made up of 17 amino acids. The germline CDR1 and CDR2 sequences are MRHNA and SNTAGT. Here the CDR3 reads CASSATPSGSSYNEQFF. CDR3 DNA: TGTGCCAGCAGTGCCACGCCTAGCGGGAGCTCCTACAATGAGCAGTTCTTC.

The chain recombines TRBV29-1 with TRBJ1-4, with D unresolved. V was cut by 4 bases and J by 12 bases, with 12 bases left in between. The CDR3 spans 11 residues. Germline V gene lookup returns CDR1 SQVTM and CDR2 ANQGSEA. The CDR3 nucleotides are TGCAGCGTTGGAGGTGCGGGAGAACTGTTTTTT. It encodes CSVGGAGELFF.

The rearrangement links TRBV19 to TRBJ1-2; D ambiguous. The V end was cut by 7 bases, the J end by 3 bases, with 12 bases between. The germline gives CDR1 LNHDA, CDR2 SQIVND (reference sequence). The CDR3 is made up of 13 amino acids. The DNA of the CDR3 is TGTGCCAGTAAGAACAGTGAACACTATGGCTACACCTTC. Encoded protein: CASKNSEHYGYTF.

The V call is TRBV5-1, the J call TRBJ2-2; D is unresolved. Trimming took off 3 bases at V and 6 bases at J, with 9 bases between the two ends. CDR3 length equals 13 residues. Germline V lookup: CDR1 SGHRS, CDR2 YFSETQ. Here the CDR3 reads CASSSIQSGELFF. As DNA, the CDR3 is TGCGCCAGCAGCTCGATACAGTCCGGGGAGCTGTTTTTT.

The chain carries TRBV15 and TRBJ2-1; the match to TRBD2 covers 12 bases. The V gene's germline CDR1 is LNHNV and CDR2 YYDKDF (reference sequence). CDR3 length equals 14 residues. Trimming cost V 5 bases and J 10 bases; bases outside gene matches: 6. The CDR3 loop reads CATSGLAGPREQFF. CDR3 coding DNA: TGTGCCACCAGCGGACTAGCGGGACCTAGGGAGCAGTTCTTC.

The CDR3 is CSAGTALNTEAFF. As DNA, the CDR3 is TGCAGCGCTGGGACAGCACTGAACACTGAAGCTTTCTTT. V gene TRBV29-1 combines with J gene TRBJ1-1; 7 bases map to TRBD1. The CDR3 is 13 amino acids. In germline, CDR1 is SQVTM, CDR2 ANQGSEA. Trimming took 7 bases from V and 0 from J; bases not matched to a gene: 5.

The chain links TRBV5-6 to TRBJ1-2; no clear D gene. Germline lookup yields CDR1 SGHDT and CDR2 YYEEEE. The V and J ends lost 0 bases and 9 bases respectively, with 9 bases between them. The CDR3 runs to 12 residues. The CDR3 coding sequence is TGTGCCAGCAGCTTGGAGCCCCCGAGCTACACCTTC. Translation gives CASSLEPPSYTF.

The chain couples TRBV5-1 to TRBJ2-5; the match to TRBD1 covers 7 bases. Germline loops: CDR1 SGHRS, CDR2 YFSETQ. V dropped 1 base and J dropped 5; count of bases not matched to a gene: 5. This CDR3 is built from 14 residues. Here the CDR3 reads CASSLTAGGETQYF. DNA for the CDR3: TGCGCCAGCAGCTTGACTGCAGGGGGTGAGACCCAGTACTTC.

This clone was picked up one time. The gene calls are TRBV28 and TRBJ2-7; D possibly corresponds to TRBD2 (5 bases). The CDR3 covers 13 residues. The V end was cut by 5 bases, the J end by 5 bases, with 13 bases between. The V gene's germline CDR1 is MDHEN and CDR2 SYDVKM. As DNA, the CDR3 is TGTGCCAGCAGTCCCGGGAATCGCAACGAGCAGTACTTC. This gives the protein CASSPGNRNEQYF.

V gene TRBV18 combines with J gene TRBJ1-1, with a tentative D call TRBD1 (6 bases). Germline lookup yields CDR1 KGHSH and CDR2 LQKENI. Trimming left V 4 bases short and J 0 bases short, with 27 bases between. The CDR3 is 20 residues long. CDR3 bases: TGTGCCAGCTCACTACCTCAGGGGAGGGTAGGGCCCAGAGTGAACACTGAAGCTTTCTTT. Translation: CASSLPQGRVGPRVNTEAFF.

This chain uses TRBV12-3 or TRBV12-4 with TRBJ1-1; no firm D call. This CDR3 spans 13 amino acids. V dropped 8 bases and J dropped 7 bases, with 17 bases sitting between them. CDR3 protein: CASEPHGSNEAFF. In DNA, the CDR3 is TGTGCCAGCGAACCGCATGGGAGCAATGAAGCTTTCTTT.

CDR3 protein: CASSIRNRGEEAFF. Written as DNA, the CDR3 is TGTGCCAGTAGTATAAGGAACAGGGGCGAGGAAGCTTTCTTT. The chain has TRBV19 and TRBJ1-1, with 7 bases identical to TRBD1. Per germline, CDR1 LNHDA and CDR2 SQIVND (reference sequence). Unmatched junction bases numbered 8, after V lost 2 bases and J lost 8 bases. The CDR3 covers 14 residues.